These 26 T cell receptor beta chains were sequenced from one sample in a study of blood T cell repertoires in COVID-19 (dated by TCRdb to the early 2020s). Libraries were made using the immunoSEQ multiplex PCR assay. TCRdb took this table from immuneACCESS and kept in-frame rearrangements with V and J called. Such tables lack part of the clones; where checked against another copy, unresolved V genes explain under half of the gap, and the rest is unexplained. Counted in this sample were under 200,000 clones; around four fifths of them appeared once. Together, the top ten hold about 7.2% of the sample. The specimen was PBMCs or T cells enriched from blood (not recorded which). These receptors were taken from a man aged 45-65 years who had recovered from COVID-19.

The chain couples TRBV7-8 to TRBJ2-1; 9 bases match TRBD2. The germline V gene has CDR1 SGHVS and CDR2 FQNEAQ. The V gene end was trimmed by 0 bases and the J gene end by 6 bases; junction bases not matched to a gene: 9. The CDR3 extends over 17 amino acids. CDR3 nucleotide sequence: TGTGCCAGCAGCTTAGCCGACGAGTTGCGGGGGGGCAATGAGCAGTTCTTC. Residues: CASSLADELRGGNEQFF. The full variable domain, rest sourced from reference TRBV7-8 and TRBJ2-1, is GAGVSQSPRYKVAKRGQDVALRCDPISGHVSLFWYQQALGQGPEFLTYFQNEAQLDKSGLPSDRFFAERPEGSVSTLKIQRTQQEDSAVYLCASSLADELRGGNEQFFGPGTRLTVL.

This chain joins TRBV4-1 and TRBJ1-5, with TRBD1 as a possible D gene (5 bases). The CDR3 is 15 amino acids. Trimming cost V 0 bases and J 4 bases, with 10 bases left between them. CDR1 is MGHRA, CDR2 YSYEKL, per germline. The CDR3 DNA reads as TGCGCCAGCAGCCAAGATAGACAGCTTAATCAGCCCCAGCATTTT. It specifies CASSQDRQLNQPQHF.

This chain connects TRBV10-1 to TRBJ1-5; D unclear. Germline values: CDR1 WNHNN, CDR2 SYGVQD (reference sequence). Trimming removed 7 bases at V and 0 bases at J, with 13 bases between. This CDR3 is 15 amino acids long. The CDR3 here is CASKEEALSNQPQHF. DNA of the CDR3: TGCGCCAGCAAAGAGGAAGCCCTTAGCAATCAGCCCCAGCATTTT.

This chain connects TRBV9 to TRBJ2-3; perhaps TRBD1 as D (5 bases). The CDR3 totals 14 residues. Germline CDR1 reads SGDLS; CDR2 reads YYNGEE. V lost 4 bases and J lost 2, with 11 bases in between. The CDR3 bases are TGTGCCAGCAGCCCCACAGGTTACACAGATACGCAGTATTTT. It is translated as CASSPTGYTDTQYF.

The rearrangement links TRBV29-1 to TRBJ1-1; D call uncertain. CDR1 and CDR2 (germline): SQVTM, ANQGSEA. The CDR3 is 16 residues long. The V end lost 6 bases, the J end lost 1 base, and 21 bases lay between the germline ends. DNA for the CDR3: TGCAGCGTCCTCACCGACGGGAAGATACCGAACACTGAAGCTTTCTTT. As protein: CSVLTDGKIPNTEAFF. Supplemented by reference TRBV29-1 and TRBJ1-1, the full variable domain reads SAVISQKPSRDICQRGTSLTIQCQVDSQVTMMFWYRQQPGQSLTLIATANQGSEATYESGFVIDKFPISRPNLTFSTLTVSNMSPEDSSIYLCSVLTDGKIPNTEAFFGQGTRLTVV.

The chain is built from TRBV2 and TRBJ1-6, with TRBD1 as a possible D gene (5 bases). The V end lost 7 bases, the J end lost 0 bases, and 10 bases lay between the germline ends. The length of the CDR3 is 15 residues. Germline CDR1 and CDR2: SNHLY and FYNNEI. In DNA, the CDR3 is TGTGCCAGCACCCCGGGGGGCTCCTATAATTCACCCCTCCACTTT. Its protein product is CASTPGGSYNSPLHF.

The chain links TRBV3-1 (or the pseudogene TRBV3-2) to TRBJ1-2, with 7 positions matching TRBD1. Trimming removed 1 base from V and 4 bases from J; junction bases left unmatched: 12. CDR1 is LGHDT and CDR2 is YNNKEL in the germline V gene (reference sequence). CDR3 size: 17 residues. CDR3 DNA: TGTGCCAGCAGCCAAGTCCTGCAAACGACAGGGTTCTATGGCTACACCTTC. It yields the protein CASSQVLQTTGFYGYTF.

The chain recombines TRBV6-2 or TRBV6-3 with TRBJ1-5; the match to TRBD1 covers 10 bases. Germline values: CDR1 MNHEY, CDR2 SVGEGT. The CDR3 sequence is 19 residues long. J lost 3 bases, V lost 6 bases, and 17 bases had no gene match. The chain's CDR3 is CASSPSSRGGQGYNQPQHF. The CDR3 DNA follows: TGTGCCAGCAGCCCCTCCAGCCGGGGGGGACAGGGGTACAATCAGCCCCAGCATTTT.

V usage is TRBV4-3 and J usage is TRBJ2-7; TRBD2 agrees at 10 bases. This CDR3 has 15 amino acids. CDR1 is LGHNA, CDR2 YSLEER, per germline. V trimming: 1 base; J trimming: 3 bases; junction bases outside the gene matches: 3. Here the CDR3 reads CASSQGTSGNYEQYF. The DNA of the CDR3 is TGCGCCAGCAGCCAAGGCACTAGCGGGAACTACGAGCAGTACTTC.

This clone counts as medium-sized. V and J are TRBV6-2 or TRBV6-3 and TRBJ2-3; D is unresolved. Trimming removed 0 bases from V and 0 bases from J, with 4 bases in between. CDR3 length equals 14 residues. CDR1 is MNHEY, CDR2 SVGEGT, per germline. In DNA, the CDR3 is TGTGCCAGCAGTTACTCGACTAGCACAGATACGCAGTATTTT. Amino acids: CASSYSTSTDTQYF.

The chain uses TRBV7-2 and TRBJ2-1; D remains unclear. Trimming removed 0 bases at V and 13 bases at J, with 10 bases between. This CDR3 contains 12 residues. Germline loops: CDR1 SGHTA, CDR2 FQGNSA. This CDR3 reads CASSLAAQSQFF. The CDR3 DNA reads TGTGCCAGCAGCTTAGCTGCCCAGTCTCAGTTCTTC.

This clone was found a few times. Other DNA sequences in the same sample also yield this CDR3. The chain joins TRBV3-1 (or the pseudogene TRBV3-2) to TRBJ1-1; weak D call: TRBD1 (5 bases). This CDR3 has 13 residues. V lost 4 bases and J lost 2, with 8 bases in between. Germline V CDR1 and CDR2: LGHDT, YNNKEL (reference sequence). The CDR3 spells CASSPDSNTEAFF. For the CDR3, the DNA is TGTGCCAGCAGCCCCGACAGCAACACTGAAGCTTTCTTT.

This clone occurred once. This chain connects TRBV11-1 to TRBJ1-2, with unresolved D. Per germline, CDR1 SGHAT and CDR2 FQDESV (reference sequence). The CDR3 consists of 14 residues. The V end was cut by 5 bases, the J end by 0 bases, with 10 bases between. CDR3 DNA sequence: TGTGCCAGCAGCCTGTCCACTACTAACTATGGCTACACCTTC. Amino acid sequence: CASSLSTTNYGYTF.

The chain carries TRBV7-8 and TRBJ2-4, with TRBD1 matching 7 bases. V was pared by 5 bases and J by 3 bases, with 13 bases of the junction left unmatched. Germline-derived CDR1 and CDR2 are SGHVS and FQNEAQ. This CDR3 has 17 amino acids. The CDR3 here is CASSPSRDSLSKNIQYF. The CDR3 DNA reads as TGTGCCAGCAGCCCATCCCGGGACAGTTTAAGCAAAAACATTCAGTACTTC.

The chain is built from TRBV27 and TRBJ2-7, with D perhaps TRBD1 (6 bases). V was trimmed by 4 bases and J by 2 bases, leaving 15 bases between them. CDR1 and CDR2 from the germline V gene are MNHEY and SMNVEV (reference sequence). The CDR3 loop spans 15 amino acids. CDR3 residues: CASSSDDRPPYEQYF. CDR3 DNA sequence: TGTGCCAGCAGTTCGGATGACAGGCCACCCTACGAGCAGTACTTC.

The chain has TRBV2 and TRBJ1-5, with 8 bases that match TRBD1. Germline V lookup: CDR1 SNHLY, CDR2 FYNNEI. The CDR3 covers 14 residues. V lost 6 bases to trimming and J lost 7 bases; unmatched junction nucleotides: 8. The CDR3: CASSQDRVGQPQHF. The DNA of the CDR3 is TGTGCCAGCAGCCAGGACAGGGTTGGCCAGCCCCAGCATTTT.

The chain combines TRBV5-8 with TRBJ1-6, with D possibly matching TRBD1 (6 bases). Between the trimmed V and J ends, which lost 4 bases and 7 bases, there was a span of 21 bases. This CDR3 is built from 17 residues. Germline V gene sequence: CDR1 SGHTS, CDR2 YDEGEE. In DNA form, the CDR3 reads TGTGCCAGCAGCCCCCAGATGGGGGGGCGCGGGAATTCACCCCTCCACTTT. It codes for CASSPQMGGRGNSPLHF.

The chain is built from TRBV28 and TRBJ2-2; D is unresolved. V lost 3 bases and J 1 base, leaving 12 bases between the germline ends. The CDR3 covers 16 residues. Looked up from germline, CDR1 is MDHEN and CDR2 is SYDVKM. As DNA, the CDR3 is TGTGCCAGCAGTTTTCATGGGCAGCTGAACACCGGGGAGCTGTTTTTT. Encoded protein: CASSFHGQLNTGELFF.

This clone was found once. V gene TRBV4-1 combines with J gene TRBJ1-6; D gene uncertain. The germline V gene has CDR1 MGHRA and CDR2 YSYEKL. This CDR3 is 13 amino acids long. Trimming cost V 0 bases and J 10 bases, with 7 bases left between them. CDR3 loop: CASSQDNRSPLHF. CDR3 nucleotide sequence: TGCGCCAGCAGCCAAGATAACCGGTCACCCCTCCACTTT.

J is TRBJ1-2 and V is TRBV2, with TRBD1 as a possible D gene (6 bases). Trimming took off 6 bases at V and 4 bases at J, with 15 bases between the two ends. The CDR3 runs 14 residues. Looked up from germline, CDR1 is SNHLY and CDR2 is FYNNEI. The CDR3 here is CASRFTGILYGYTF. Here the CDR3 DNA reads TGTGCCAGCAGGTTCACAGGGATTCTCTATGGCTACACCTTC.

J is TRBJ2-5 and V is TRBV3-1 (or the pseudogene TRBV3-2), with 10 bases fitting TRBD2. This CDR3 contains 15 residues. Per the germline V gene, CDR1 is LGHDT and CDR2 is YNNKEL (reference sequence). Trimming at V came to 3 bases and at J to 5 bases, leaving 6 bases not matched to a gene. In DNA, the CDR3 is TGTGCCAGCAGCCAGCAAGCGGGGGGGCATGAGACCCAGTACTTC. Encoded protein: CASSQQAGGHETQYF.

The chain employs TRBV6-5 and TRBJ1-5; TRBD1 aligns across 7 bases. The V gene end was trimmed by 6 bases and the J gene end by 4 bases; junction bases not matched to a gene: 9. The CDR3 contains 15 residues. Germline V gene sequence: CDR1 MNHEY, CDR2 SVGAGI. The chain's CDR3 is CASSPMTGPNQPQHF. The CDR3 bases are TGTGCCAGCAGCCCAATGACAGGGCCAAATCAGCCCCAGCATTTT.

This clone was detected once. The rearrangement links TRBV4-2 to TRBJ2-2; weak D call: TRBD1 (5 bases). This CDR3 region has 17 residues. Germline assignment: CDR1 LGHNA and CDR2 YNFKEQ. Trimming left V 0 bases short and J 0 bases short, with 11 bases between. CDR3 bases: TGTGCCAGCAGCCAAGAGGTAGGACACACGAACACCGGGGAGCTGTTTTTT. This encodes CASSQEVGHTNTGELFF.

The rearrangement links TRBV18 to TRBJ1-1; D not resolved. This CDR3 has 15 residues. In germline, CDR1 is KGHSH, CDR2 LQKENI. The germline V and J ends were trimmed by 1 base and 5 bases, with 14 bases remaining between them. As DNA, the CDR3 is TGTGCCAGCTCACCACGCCGGGATTCGGGTACTGAAGCTTTCTTT. This translates into CASSPRRDSGTEAFF.

The V gene is TRBV5-6, the J gene TRBJ2-7; TRBD1 might be the D (5 bases). Per the germline V gene, CDR1 is SGHDT and CDR2 is YYEEEE. The CDR3 sequence is 17 residues long. V was cut by 2 bases and J by 4 bases, with 22 bases left in between. As DNA, the CDR3 is TGTGCCAGCAGCTTCGGCAGTCTCAGGGCTTTGGGGTACGAGCAGTACTTC. Encoded protein: CASSFGSLRALGYEQYF.

The rearrangement uses TRBV6-6 and TRBJ1-2; possibly TRBD1 for D (5 bases). Germline CDR1 MNHNY, CDR2 SVGAGI (reference sequence). Trimming pared 4 bases from V and 8 bases from J, leaving 17 bases between. This CDR3 contains 14 residues. The CDR3 is CASSSNPLGGGYTF. The CDR3 nucleotides read TGTGCCAGCAGTTCGAACCCTTTGGGGGGAGGCTACACCTTC.